The source of this T cell receptor beta chain is a study of T cell responses to AZD1222 COVID-19 vaccine. This CDR3 is 12 amino acids long. Trimming stripped 2 bases from V and 8 bases from J, with 6 bases between. Germline V gene lookup returns CDR1 MNHEY and CDR2 SVGAGI. Libraries were prepared by immunoSEQ multiplex PCR; TCRdb keeps only in-frame clonotypes and omits some of them. The sample holds some 180,000 clones; approximately 92% are singletons and the top ten take about 1%. This receptor was taken from an adult who received the MenACWY meningococcal vaccine as a control. The chain links TRBV6-5 to TRBJ1-4; no clear D gene. The sequencing here drew on peripheral blood, taken 28 days after the second dose of the MenACWY control vaccine. The CDR3 DNA reads TGTGCCAGCAGTTACAAGGGAGAAAAACTGTTTTTT. This sequence encodes CASSYKGEKLFF.